This entry lists 16 T cell receptor beta chains sequenced from one sample in a study of T cells in Graves' hyperthyroidism and ophthalmopathy. Authors of the study amplified TCR beta CDR3 regions from RNA transcripts. An initial round of RT-PCR targeting the TCR CDR3 relied on the HTBI primer set. TCRdb re-called the multiplex PCR reads through MiXCR, storing one row per CDR3 protein. The table lists some 620,000 distinct CDR3 sequences, roughly 17% of them singletons. Sequencing was carried out using blood. These receptor sequences come from a woman aged 25-40 years with Graves' hyperthyroidism.

This clonotype occurred many times. The V and J genes are TRBV28 and TRBJ2-1; 7 bases line up with TRBD2. The trim removed 1 base at V and 6 bases at J, leaving 9 bases unmatched. CDR1 and CDR2 from the germline V gene are MDHEN and SYDVKM. The CDR3 has 16 residues. This CDR3 reads CASSLFAGDYFNEQFF. CDR3 coding DNA: TGTGCCAGCAGTTTATTCGCTGGGGACTACTTCAATGAGCAGTTCTTC.

This clonotype was seen ten or more times. V is TRBV11-2 and J is TRBJ2-1; 13 nucleotides line up with TRBD2. CDR3 length equals 15 residues. The ends lost 5 bases at V and 9 bases at J; junction bases unmatched: 7. Germline-derived CDR1 and CDR2 are SGHAT and FQNNGV. Written as DNA, the CDR3 is TGTGCCAGCAGCATCACTAGCGGGAGGGCCGCTGAGCAGTTCTTC. Translated: CASSITSGRAAEQFF.

At least ten counts were recorded for this clonotype. This chain links TRBV20-1 with TRBJ2-7; D is unresolved. The ends were cut back, 6 bases at V and 0 bases at J, with 15 bases in the middle. Germline CDR1 reads DFQATT; CDR2 reads SNEGSKA (reference sequence). This CDR3 is built from 14 residues. CDR3 protein: CSAYLAAPSYEQYF. The CDR3, as DNA: TGCAGTGCCTACTTGGCGGCCCCCTCCTACGAGCAGTACTTC.

This clonotype has only a few counts. V and J are TRBV24-1 and TRBJ1-1, with D hard to call. Per the germline V gene, CDR1 is KGHDR and CDR2 is SFDVKD. With 3 bases removed from V and 9 bases from J, the gap between germline ends came to 19 bases. The CDR3 extends over 15 amino acids. The DNA of the CDR3 is TGTGCCACCAGTGATCTCCCTACACGGACCTTGAAAGCTTTCTTT. Translated, it gives CATSDLPTRTLKAFF.

This clonotype was detected many times. The rearrangement joins TRBV7-6 to TRBJ2-3, with D uncertain. The CDR3 is made up of 13 amino acids. The germline V and J ends were trimmed by 3 bases and 1 base, with 5 bases remaining between them. Germline values: CDR1 SGHVS, CDR2 FNYEAQ. The CDR3 DNA is TGTGCCAGCAGCTTTGTGGGCACAGATACGCAGTATTTT. This sequence encodes CASSFVGTDTQYF.

Points on this clonotype: A clone one base away is much larger, so this may be a read error. This chain connects TRBV2 to TRBJ1-1; the match to TRBD1 covers 7 bases. Germline V gives CDR1 SNHLY, CDR2 FYNNEI. V was clipped by 8 bases and J by 5 bases; unmatched bases: 8. The CDR3 runs 13 residues. The CDR3 sequence: CASGQGEGTEAFF. In DNA form, the CDR3 reads TGTGCCAGCGGTCAGGGGGAGGGGACTGAAGCTTTCTTT.

This clonotype appeared a few times. V usage is TRBV7-2 and J usage is TRBJ2-3; D is uncertain. The CDR3 consists of 19 residues. Between the trimmed V and J ends, which lost 3 bases and 0 bases, there was a span of 22 bases. From germline, CDR1 is SGHTA and CDR2 FQGNSA. The CDR3 is CASSLEKGFLNLSTDTQYF. The CDR3 DNA follows: TGTGCCAGCAGCTTGGAGAAGGGCTTTCTTAACCTTAGCACAGATACGCAGTATTTT.

This clonotype occurred a few times. The rearrangement links TRBV6-2 or TRBV6-3 to TRBJ1-1; D call uncertain. Looked up from germline, CDR1 is MNHEY and CDR2 is SVGEGT. This CDR3 comprises 15 residues. V lost 2 bases, J lost 1 base, and 11 bases lay in between. Here the CDR3 reads CASSYGWPGNTEAFF. Written as DNA, the CDR3 is TGTGCCAGCAGTTACGGCTGGCCAGGGAACACTGAAGCTTTCTTT.

This clonotype has ten or more counts. The chain recombines TRBV20-1 with TRBJ1-1; D unclear. The V gene lost 3 bases and the J gene lost 1 base, with 12 bases spanning the gap. Germline V gene sequence: CDR1 DFQATT, CDR2 SNEGSKA (reference sequence). The length of the CDR3 is 14 residues. The CDR3 here is CSARRVATNTEAFF. CDR3 nucleotide sequence: TGCAGTGCTAGGAGGGTGGCTACGAACACTGAAGCTTTCTTT.

This clonotype was counted ten times or more. The rearrangement joins TRBV28 to TRBJ1-4, with 10 bases matching TRBD1. V lost 4 bases to trimming and J lost 8 bases; unmatched junction nucleotides: 10. The germline V gene encodes CDR1 MDHEN and CDR2 SYDVKM. The CDR3 sequence is 16 residues long. The CDR3 region is CASSSQTGGGGEKLFF. DNA for the CDR3: TGTGCCAGCAGTTCACAGACAGGGGGCGGAGGGGAAAAACTGTTTTTT.

In this sample, this clonotype turned up many times. The chain employs TRBV20-1 and TRBJ2-7; unclear D gene. The CDR3 runs to 12 residues. V shed 0 bases and J shed 6 bases, with 9 bases lying between them. Per germline, CDR1 DFQATT and CDR2 SNEGSKA (reference sequence). In nucleotides, the CDR3 is TGCAGTGCTAGAGAAGCAGGCGGCGAGCAGTACTTC. Translated: CSAREAGGEQYF.

The V gene is TRBV15, the J gene TRBJ1-3; no definite D call. Looked up from germline, CDR1 is LNHNV and CDR2 is YYDKDF (reference sequence). CDR3 length equals 14 residues. V lost 0 bases and J lost 4, with 7 bases in between. The chain's CDR3 is CATSRDSAGNTIYF. DNA for the CDR3: TGTGCCACCAGCAGAGATTCAGCCGGAAACACCATATATTTT.

Many counts were recorded for this clonotype. The chain carries TRBV7-2 and TRBJ2-1; D is uncertain. The CDR3 sequence is 13 residues long. Germline CDR1 and CDR2: SGHTA and FQGNSA. The V and J ends lost 0 bases and 12 bases respectively, with 12 bases between them. The CDR3 spells CASSLASTFSQFF. As DNA, the CDR3 is TGTGCCAGCAGCTTAGCGTCCACTTTCTCGCAGTTCTTC. Using reference TRBV7-2 and TRBJ2-1 for the parts outside the CDR3, the full variable domain is GAGVSQSPSNKVTEKGKDVELRCDPISGHTALYWYRQSLGQGLEFLIYFQGNSAPDKSGLPSDRFSAERTGGSVSTLTIQRTQQEDSAVYLCASSLASTFSQFFGPGTRLTVL.

The chain uses TRBV5-1 and TRBJ2-1; D gene uncertain. The germline V gene encodes CDR1 SGHRS and CDR2 YFSETQ. This CDR3 is built from 11 residues. V dropped 6 bases and J dropped 7 bases, with 8 bases sitting between them. Here the CDR3 DNA reads TGCGCCAGCATTGACGGGAATGAGCAGTTCTTC. It yields the protein CASIDGNEQFF.

The chain carries TRBV7-8 and TRBJ2-7, with TRBD1 identical over 7 bases. CDR1 and CDR2 (germline): SGHVS, FQNEAQ. V shed 5 bases and J 4 bases; nucleotides not matched to a gene: 11. The CDR3 loop spans 15 amino acids. This CDR3 is CASSQTGAIWYEQYF. The CDR3 DNA follows: TGTGCCAGCAGCCAAACAGGGGCGATTTGGTACGAGCAGTACTTC. Full variable domain (missing parts from reference TRBV7-8 and TRBJ2-7): GAGVSQSPRYKVAKRGQDVALRCDPISGHVSLFWYQQALGQGPEFLTYFQNEAQLDKSGLPSDRFFAERPEGSVSTLKIQRTQQEDSAVYLCASSQTGAIWYEQYFGPGTRLTVT.

At least ten counts were recorded for this clonotype. The chain combines TRBV30 with TRBJ1-1; D is unclear. Germline CDR1 and CDR2: GTSNPN and SVGIG (reference sequence). This CDR3 comprises 12 residues. V was shortened by 5 bases and J by 0 bases, with 7 bases between the two germline ends. CDR3 DNA sequence: TGTGCCTGGGGGCCGATGAACACTGAAGCTTTCTTT. This gives the protein CAWGPMNTEAFF.